These 20 T cell receptor beta chains were all obtained from the same sample, sequenced in a study of Ad26.COV2.S vaccination and SARS-CoV-2 variants. Clones were read by immunoSEQ multiplex PCR, and TCRdb kept only the in-frame ones, dropping some. Here the sample spans roughly 700,000 clones, approximately 88% being singletons. Treatment indicated: around 19 received Ad26.COV2.S at low or high dose, single or two shots; about 5 received placebo; per-sample allocation not given. Sampling took place 63 days after the first vaccine or placebo injection. This specimen was peripheral blood, taken in a trial of Ad26.COV2.S vaccine versus placebo. Receptor source: a person between 18 and 60 years old who received the Ad26.COV2.S COVID-19 vaccine or a placebo.

The rearrangement links TRBV4-3 to TRBJ2-7; no clear D gene. The CDR3 spans 14 residues. The germline V and J ends were trimmed by 0 bases and 7 bases, with 13 bases remaining between them. Germline CDR1 is LGHNA and CDR2 is YSLEER. The CDR3 DNA is TGCGCCAGCAGCCAAGATTACGGCACGCCGGAGCAGTACTTC. Encoded protein: CASSQDYGTPEQYF.

The CDR3 region is CAWSFRDRYEQYF. CDR3 nucleotides: TGTGCCTGGAGTTTCAGGGACAGGTACGAGCAGTACTTC. This sequence joins TRBV30 and TRBJ2-7, with 8 bases matching TRBD1. Germline CDR1 GTSNPN, CDR2 SVGIG (reference sequence). V was pared by 2 bases and J by 4 bases, with 4 bases of the junction left unmatched. This CDR3 comprises 13 residues.

This chain joins TRBV7-9 and TRBJ2-1, with a tentative D call TRBD2 (6 bases). Between the trimmed V and J ends, which lost 6 bases and 9 bases, there was a span of 9 bases. This CDR3 contains 11 residues. Germline V gives CDR1 SEHNR, CDR2 FQNEAQ (reference sequence). CDR3 sequence reads: CASRRGVEQFF. The CDR3 DNA follows: TGTGCCAGCAGGCGCGGGGTTGAGCAGTTCTTC.

The chain uses TRBV5-5 and TRBJ2-1; a weak D match, TRBD1 (6 bases). This CDR3 spans 14 amino acids. Germline loops: CDR1 SGHKS, CDR2 YYEKEE (reference sequence). V was cut by 5 bases and J by 7 bases, with 16 bases left in between. The CDR3 sequence: CASRGDFGQNEQFF. The CDR3 DNA reads TGTGCCAGCAGGGGCGATTTTGGACAGAATGAGCAGTTCTTC.

The V and J genes are TRBV6-5 and TRBJ1-2; tentatively, D is TRBD1 (5 bases). Germline V lookup: CDR1 MNHEY, CDR2 SVGAGI. Trimming shortened V by 4 bases and J by 4 bases, and 13 bases separated the two germline ends. This CDR3 has 14 residues. The CDR3 spells CASSFGPGGYGYTF. The DNA of the CDR3 is TGTGCCAGCAGTTTTGGCCCCGGGGGCTATGGCTACACCTTC.

The chain employs TRBV5-4 and TRBJ2-3, with 7 bases lining up with TRBD2. Germline V lookup: CDR1 SGHNT, CDR2 YYREEE (reference sequence). This CDR3 spans 15 amino acids. The V and J ends lost 3 bases and 9 bases, in that order; junction bases with no gene match: 13. The CDR3 loop reads CASSSGTIPPGTQYF. CDR3 DNA: TGTGCCAGCAGCTCCGGGACTATCCCACCGGGGACGCAGTATTTT.

The chain couples TRBV13 to TRBJ2-5; D gene uncertain. V dropped 3 bases and J dropped 2 bases, with 10 bases sitting between them. The CDR3 extends over 14 amino acids. Germline lookup yields CDR1 PRHDT and CDR2 FYEKMQ (reference sequence). The CDR3 DNA is TGTGCCAGCAGCTTCTGGGCGGAACAAGAGACCCAGTACTTC. Translation gives CASSFWAEQETQYF.

V gene TRBV24-1 combines with J gene TRBJ2-6; no firm D call. The ends were cut back, 4 bases at V and 1 base at J, with 10 bases in the middle. CDR3 size: 16 residues. CDR1 and CDR2 from the germline V gene are KGHDR and SFDVKD. CDR3 nucleotides: TGTGCCACCAGTGACCATGCGGATTCTGGGGCCAACGTCCTGACTTTC. It codes for CATSDHADSGANVLTF.

DNA of the CDR3: TGCAGCGCGACTAGCGGGCTGAACACCGGGGAGCTGTTTTTT. Protein product: CSATSGLNTGELFF. The chain uses TRBV29-1 and TRBJ2-2; 10 positions match TRBD2. Germline trimming cut 7 bases from V and 1 base from J; bases unmatched to any gene: 3. This CDR3 region has 14 residues. CDR1 and CDR2 from the germline V gene are SQVTM and ANQGSEA.

The gene calls are TRBV18 and TRBJ1-3; a weak D match, TRBD1 (6 bases). Germline assignment: CDR1 KGHSH and CDR2 LQKENI. This CDR3 is 14 amino acids long. Trimming removed 5 bases from V and 1 base from J, with 9 bases in between. The CDR3 DNA reads TGTGCCAGCTCAACGGACAGATCTGGAAACACCATATATTTT. Its translation is CASSTDRSGNTIYF. Supplemented by reference TRBV18 and TRBJ1-3, the full variable domain reads NAGVMQNPRHLVRRRGQEARLRCSPMKGHSHVYWYRQLPEEGLKFMVYLQKENIIDESGMPKERFSAEFPKEGPSILRIQQVVRGDSAAYFCASSTDRSGNTIYFGEGSWLTVV.

The chain combines TRBV4-2 with TRBJ2-5, with D perhaps matching TRBD2 (5 bases). Trimming cost V 1 base and J 1 base, with 13 bases left between them. The CDR3 is 16 amino acids. Germline V lookup: CDR1 LGHNA, CDR2 YNFKEQ. CDR3 in DNA: TGTGCCAGCAGCCAAGTAGTCGATCGGGGCCAAGAGACCCAGTACTTC. Protein: CASSQVVDRGQETQYF.

This clone was seen once. Within the sample, other DNA sequences also encode this same CDR3. The chain employs TRBV5-4 and TRBJ2-5; 10 nucleotides agree with TRBD2. CDR3 length: 14 amino acids. With 5 bases clipped from V and 4 bases from J, the junction kept 5 bases outside the gene matches. The germline V gene has CDR1 SGHNT and CDR2 YYREEE (reference sequence). In DNA form, the CDR3 reads TGTGCCAGCAGTTTAGCGGGGGGCCGAGAGACCCAGTACTTC. Amino acid sequence: CASSLAGGRETQYF.

This clone was seen a single time. The J gene is TRBJ2-5, the V gene TRBV24-1, with 8 bases that match TRBD1. J gave up 5 bases and V 3 bases, and 7 bases lay outside the gene matches. The CDR3 loop spans 15 amino acids. Germline CDR1 and CDR2: KGHDR and SFDVKD. The CDR3 is CATSDGGQVWETQYF. In nucleotides, the CDR3 is TGTGCCACCAGTGATGGGGGACAGGTTTGGGAGACCCAGTACTTC.

The chain combines TRBV13 with TRBJ2-2, with 8 positions matching TRBD2. CDR3 length: 16 residues. With 8 bases clipped from V and 5 bases from J, the junction kept 13 bases outside the gene matches. Germline CDR1 is PRHDT and CDR2 is FYEKMQ (reference sequence). For the CDR3, the DNA is TGTGCCAGCGAGGCCGGGAGGGCCTGGGGTACCGGGGAGCTGTTTTTT. Protein product: CASEAGRAWGTGELFF.

The chain employs TRBV13 and TRBJ2-1; 10 bases map to TRBD2. CDR1 and CDR2 from the germline V gene are PRHDT and FYEKMQ (reference sequence). The CDR3 runs to 16 residues. Trimming took 5 bases from V and 3 from J; bases not matched to a gene: 7. CDR3 amino acids: CASSLSSGRFYNEQFF. DNA of the CDR3: TGTGCCAGCAGCCTCTCTAGCGGGAGATTCTACAATGAGCAGTTCTTC.

The chain is built from TRBV7-2 and TRBJ2-7; TRBD1 agrees at 7 bases. The CDR3 spans 15 residues. The V gene's germline CDR1 is SGHTA and CDR2 FQGNSA. Losses at the gene ends were 5 bases for V and 8 bases for J; bases not matched to a gene: 15. The CDR3 loop reads CASSLSGGSAPQQYF. For the CDR3, the DNA is TGTGCCAGCAGCCTTTCAGGGGGATCGGCGCCTCAGCAGTACTTC.

The rearrangement joins TRBV24-1 to TRBJ2-1; D possibly corresponds to TRBD2 (6 bases). The CDR3 runs to 15 residues. Germline-derived CDR1 and CDR2 are KGHDR and SFDVKD. V lost 9 bases to trimming and J lost 1 base, with 15 bases between them. Here the CDR3 DNA reads TGTGCCACCGCGACTAATCTAGCGTCCTACAATGAGCAGTTCTTC. It yields the protein CATATNLASYNEQFF.

The rearrangement links TRBV7-9 to TRBJ1-1, with D tentatively TRBD1 (6 bases). Trimming took 1 base from V and 5 from J, leaving 14 bases between them. Germline V lookup: CDR1 SEHNR, CDR2 FQNEAQ (reference sequence). The CDR3 totals 15 residues. The CDR3 DNA sequence: TGTGCCAGCAGCTTAGTTTCAGGGGCAGGGACTGAAGCTTTCTTT. Its protein product is CASSLVSGAGTEAFF.

The chain is built from TRBV12-5 and TRBJ2-1; 7 positions match TRBD1. CDR3 length: 14 amino acids. V dropped 1 base and J dropped 13; count of bases not matched to a gene: 10. Germline V gives CDR1 LGHNT, CDR2 FRNRAP. The CDR3 here is CASGLARDSREQFF. The CDR3 region has the DNA TGTGCTAGTGGTTTGGCGAGGGACAGCCGAGAACAGTTCTTC.

The chain combines TRBV5-8 with TRBJ1-2; TRBD1 aligns across 8 bases. Germline-derived CDR1 and CDR2 are SGHTS and YDEGEE. The CDR3 has 17 amino acids. The ends lost 2 bases at V and 1 base at J; junction bases unmatched: 10. The CDR3: CASSFRQGLQINYGYTF. The DNA of the CDR3 is TGTGCCAGCAGCTTCCGACAGGGGCTTCAAATTAACTATGGCTACACCTTC.